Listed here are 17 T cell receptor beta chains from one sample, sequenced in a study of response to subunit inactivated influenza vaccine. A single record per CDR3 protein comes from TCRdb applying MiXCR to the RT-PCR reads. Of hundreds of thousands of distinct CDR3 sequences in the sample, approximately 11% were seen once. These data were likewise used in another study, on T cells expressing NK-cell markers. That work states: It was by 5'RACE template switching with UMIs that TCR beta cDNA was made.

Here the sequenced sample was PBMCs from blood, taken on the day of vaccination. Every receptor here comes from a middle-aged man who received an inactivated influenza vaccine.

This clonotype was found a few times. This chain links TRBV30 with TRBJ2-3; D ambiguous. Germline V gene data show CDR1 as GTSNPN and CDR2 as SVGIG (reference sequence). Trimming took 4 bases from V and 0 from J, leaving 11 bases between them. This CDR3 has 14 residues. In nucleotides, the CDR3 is TGTGCCTGGAAGGGCTTCTGGAGCACAGATACGCAGTATTTT. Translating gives CAWKGFWSTDTQYF.

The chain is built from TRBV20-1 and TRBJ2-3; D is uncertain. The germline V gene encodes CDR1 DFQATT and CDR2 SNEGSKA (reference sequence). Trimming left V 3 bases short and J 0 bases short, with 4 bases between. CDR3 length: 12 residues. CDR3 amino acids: CSARESTDTQYF. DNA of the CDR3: TGCAGTGCTAGGGAGAGCACAGATACGCAGTATTTT.

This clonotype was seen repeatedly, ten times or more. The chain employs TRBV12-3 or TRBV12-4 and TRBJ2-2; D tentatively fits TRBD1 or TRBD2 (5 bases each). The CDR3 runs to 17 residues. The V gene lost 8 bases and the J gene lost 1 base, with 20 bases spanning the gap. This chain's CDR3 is CASRGPALWGNTGELFF. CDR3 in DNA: TGTGCCAGCCGGGGACCTGCCCTTTGGGGGAACACCGGGGAGCTGTTTTTT.

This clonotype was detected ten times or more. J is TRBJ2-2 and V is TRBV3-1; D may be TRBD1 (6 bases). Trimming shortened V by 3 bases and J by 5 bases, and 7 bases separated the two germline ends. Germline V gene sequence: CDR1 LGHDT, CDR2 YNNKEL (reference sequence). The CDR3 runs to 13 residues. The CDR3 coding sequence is TGTGCCAGCAGCCAGAGGGGGACCGGGGAGCTGTTTTTT. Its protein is CASSQRGTGELFF.

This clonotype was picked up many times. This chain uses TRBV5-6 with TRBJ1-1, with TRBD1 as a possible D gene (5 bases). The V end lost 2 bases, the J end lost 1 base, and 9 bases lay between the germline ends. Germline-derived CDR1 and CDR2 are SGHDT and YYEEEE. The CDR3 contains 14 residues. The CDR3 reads CASSFRGKNTEAFF. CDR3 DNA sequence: TGTGCCAGCAGCTTTAGGGGTAAGAACACTGAAGCTTTCTTT. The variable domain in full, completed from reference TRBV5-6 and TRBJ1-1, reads DAGVTQSPTHLIKTRGQQVTLRCSPKSGHDTVSWYQQALGQGPQFIFQYYEEEERQRGNFPDRFSGHQFPNYSSELNVNALLLGDSALYLCASSFRGKNTEAFFGQGTRLTVV.

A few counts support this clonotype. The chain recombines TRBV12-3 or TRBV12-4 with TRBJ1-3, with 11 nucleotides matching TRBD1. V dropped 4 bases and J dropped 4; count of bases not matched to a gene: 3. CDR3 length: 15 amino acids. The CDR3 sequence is CASSSRDRGGNTIYF. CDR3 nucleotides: TGTGCCAGCAGTTCCCGGGACAGGGGGGGAAACACCATATATTTT.

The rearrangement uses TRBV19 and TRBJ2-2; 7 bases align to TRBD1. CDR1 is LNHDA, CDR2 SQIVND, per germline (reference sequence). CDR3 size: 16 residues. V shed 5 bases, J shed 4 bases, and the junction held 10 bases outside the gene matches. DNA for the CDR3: TGTGCCAGTAGTCTTAAAAGGGACAGAGTCACCGGGGAGCTGTTTTTT. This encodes CASSLKRDRVTGELFF.

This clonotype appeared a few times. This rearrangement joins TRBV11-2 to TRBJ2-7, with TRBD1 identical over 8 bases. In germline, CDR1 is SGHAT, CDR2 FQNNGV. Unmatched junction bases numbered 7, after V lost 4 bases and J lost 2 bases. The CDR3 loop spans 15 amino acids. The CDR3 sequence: CASSSNRDRTYEQYF. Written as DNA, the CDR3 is TGTGCCAGCAGCTCCAATAGGGACAGGACCTACGAGCAGTACTTC.

The CDR3 DNA sequence: TGTGCCACCAGTGATGCAGGGGCGGCTCAGCCCCAGCATTTT. It specifies CATSDAGAAQPQHF. The chain recombines TRBV24-1 with TRBJ1-5, with D possibly matching TRBD1 (6 bases). The V gene lost 3 bases and the J gene lost 6 bases, with 11 bases spanning the gap. The CDR3 covers 14 residues. From germline, CDR1 is KGHDR and CDR2 SFDVKD.

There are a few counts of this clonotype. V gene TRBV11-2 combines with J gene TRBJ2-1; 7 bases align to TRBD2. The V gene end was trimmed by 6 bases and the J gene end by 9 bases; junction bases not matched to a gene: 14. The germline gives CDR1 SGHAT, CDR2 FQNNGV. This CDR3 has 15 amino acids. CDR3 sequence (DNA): TGTGCCAGCAGGGAGGGACTACCCACGTTGCTTGAGCAGTTCTTC. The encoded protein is CASREGLPTLLEQFF.

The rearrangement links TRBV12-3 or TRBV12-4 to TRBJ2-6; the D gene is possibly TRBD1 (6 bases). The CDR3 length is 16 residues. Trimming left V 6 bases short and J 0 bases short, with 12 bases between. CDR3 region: CASRQGVGSGANVLTF. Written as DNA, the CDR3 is TGTGCCAGCAGACAGGGAGTGGGCTCTGGGGCCAACGTCCTGACTTTC.

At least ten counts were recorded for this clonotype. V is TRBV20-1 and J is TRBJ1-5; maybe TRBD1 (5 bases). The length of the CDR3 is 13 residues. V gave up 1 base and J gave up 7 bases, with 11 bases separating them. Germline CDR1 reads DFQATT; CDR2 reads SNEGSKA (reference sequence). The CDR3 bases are TGCAGTGCTAGAGTCCAGGGAGAACAGCCCCAGCATTTT. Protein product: CSARVQGEQPQHF.

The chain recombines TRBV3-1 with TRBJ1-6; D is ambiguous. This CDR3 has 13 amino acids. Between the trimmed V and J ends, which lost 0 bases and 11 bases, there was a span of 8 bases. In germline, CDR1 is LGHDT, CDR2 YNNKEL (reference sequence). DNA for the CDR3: TGTGCCAGCAGCCAAGATGGTAGGACACCCCTCCACTTT. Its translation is CASSQDGRTPLHF.

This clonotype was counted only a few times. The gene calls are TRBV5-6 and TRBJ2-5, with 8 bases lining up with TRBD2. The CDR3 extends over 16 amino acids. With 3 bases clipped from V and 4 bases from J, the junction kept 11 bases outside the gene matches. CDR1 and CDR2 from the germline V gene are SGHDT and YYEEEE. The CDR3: CASSSLRGLGVETQYF. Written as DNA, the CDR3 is TGTGCCAGCAGCTCACTTAGGGGACTAGGGGTAGAGACCCAGTACTTC.

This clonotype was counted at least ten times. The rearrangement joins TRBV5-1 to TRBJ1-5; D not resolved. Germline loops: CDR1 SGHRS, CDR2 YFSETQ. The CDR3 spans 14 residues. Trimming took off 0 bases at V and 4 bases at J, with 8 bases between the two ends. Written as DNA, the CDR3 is TGCGCCAGCAGCTTGGACGGAGTAAATCAGCCCCAGCATTTT. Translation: CASSLDGVNQPQHF. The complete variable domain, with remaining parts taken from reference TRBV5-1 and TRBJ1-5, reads KAGVTQTPRYLIKTRGQQVTLSCSPISGHRSVSWYQQTPGQGLQFLFEYFSETQRNKGNFPGRFSGRQFSNSRSEMNVSTLELGDSALYLCASSLDGVNQPQHFGDGTRLSIL.

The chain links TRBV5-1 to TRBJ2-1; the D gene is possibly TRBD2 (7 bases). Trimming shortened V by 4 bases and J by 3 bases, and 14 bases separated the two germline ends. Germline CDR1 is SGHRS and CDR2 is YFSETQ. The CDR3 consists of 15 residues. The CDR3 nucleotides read TGCGCCAGCAGCCACCAGGGGACTAACTACAATGAGCAGTTCTTC. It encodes CASSHQGTNYNEQFF. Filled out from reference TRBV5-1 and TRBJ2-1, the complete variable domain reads KAGVTQTPRYLIKTRGQQVTLSCSPISGHRSVSWYQQTPGQGLQFLFEYFSETQRNKGNFPGRFSGRQFSNSRSEMNVSTLELGDSALYLCASSHQGTNYNEQFFGPGTRLTVL.

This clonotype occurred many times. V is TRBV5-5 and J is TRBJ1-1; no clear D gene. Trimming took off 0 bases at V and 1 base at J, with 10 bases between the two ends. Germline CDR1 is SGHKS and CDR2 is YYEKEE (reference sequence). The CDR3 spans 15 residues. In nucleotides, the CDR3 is TGTGCCAGCAGCTTGGACTATCTTCCGAACACTGAAGCTTTCTTT. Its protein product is CASSLDYLPNTEAFF.